This TCR beta chain was captured by sequencing in a study of cytomegalovirus exposure and HLA in healthy donors. 13 Jbeta primers and 60 Vbeta primers were used for the PCR. The protocol was immunoSEQ multiplex PCR, while the TCRdb copy is restricted to in-frame clones and leaves out a portion. The sample records approximately 130,000 clones, about three quarters being singletons. Study-level findings and limits: Later, TCR association rates were found to vary by HLA locus, highest for DRB1 and lowest for HLA-C.

Germline CDR1 is LNHDA and CDR2 is SQIVND (reference sequence). Unmatched junction bases numbered 5, after V lost 5 bases and J lost 0 bases. This CDR3 has 17 amino acids. On this clone itself: Its antigen is unknown.

Sequenced: PBMCs. This sequence was found in a middle-aged woman in good health and CMV-seronegative. The chain employs TRBV19 and TRBJ2-6, with 9 nucleotides matching TRBD1. CDR3 amino acids: CASSDRGGYSGANVLTF. CDR3 nucleotide sequence: TGTGCCAGTAGTGACAGGGGGGGTTACTCTGGGGCCAACGTCCTGACTTTC.